The source of this T cell receptor (beta chain) is a study of cytomegalovirus exposure and HLA in healthy donors. V shed 1 base and J 6 bases; nucleotides not matched to a gene: 3. Germline V lookup: CDR1 GTSNPN, CDR2 SVGIG (reference sequence). The CDR3 extends over 12 amino acids. The PCR made use of 60 Vbeta and 13 Jbeta primers. The protocol was immunoSEQ multiplex PCR, while the TCRdb copy is restricted to in-frame clones and leaves out a portion. This table has about 200,000 clones, around four fifths appearing once. The study sampled nominally healthy donors, though unrecorded immune exposures were likely.

Specimen: PBMCs. J is TRBJ2-7 and V is TRBV30; 7 bases fit TRBD2. This clonotype was sampled from a woman aged 45-60 years in good health and CMV-seropositive. CDR3: CAWSGPGGEQYF. The CDR3 nucleotides read TGTGCCTGGAGTGGCCCGGGAGGCGAGCAGTACTTC.